A single sample gave rise to the 2 T cell receptor beta chains below, sequenced in a study of human T cells and chemical hapten exposure. Time point here: patch test 3, about 24 weeks after DPC sensitization. The treatment was: therapeutic diphenylcyclopropenone sensitization with weekly scalp DPC. TCRdb reprocessed the RACE reads via MiXCR and lists one record per CDR3 protein. The repertoire consists of about 160,000 distinct CDR3 sequences, with 25% to 35% occurring once and the leading ten covering approximately 2.3%. Sequenced here: whole blood, sampled in connection with sensitization to the hapten diphenylcyclopropenone (DPC). The receptors come from a woman aged 18-35 years with alopecia areata. Some clones in this sample may be carry-over from other donors' samples.

In its sample, this clonotype was seen once. The chain couples TRBV6-6 to TRBJ1-5; D is uncertain. From germline, CDR1 is MNHNY and CDR2 SVGAGI (reference sequence). V lost 0 bases to trimming and J lost 7 bases, with 10 bases between them. The CDR3 extends over 14 amino acids. The CDR3 DNA is TGTGCCAGCAGTTACTCGACGGGTTCGCAGCCCCAGCATTTT. Protein: CASSYSTGSQPQHF.

The chain recombines TRBV4-3 with TRBJ2-1; D may be TRBD2 (6 bases). V gave up 0 bases and J gave up 2 bases, with 11 bases separating them. Germline lookup yields CDR1 LGHNA and CDR2 YSLEER. The CDR3 totals 16 residues. Written as DNA, the CDR3 is TGCGCCAGCAGCCAAGACTCGGGAGTGGCCTACAATGAGCAGTTCTTC. This codes for CASSQDSGVAYNEQFF.